This T cell receptor beta chain was retrieved from a study of cytomegalovirus exposure and HLA in healthy donors (dated by TCRdb to about 2017). For the study in its entirety: According to an earlier analysis of several hundred of the donors, about 180 million T cells yielded 90 million to 140 million unique TCR beta sequences and around 280 Gb of sequence data. The study was designed to test whether signatures of past pathogen exposure could be identified by cataloging public T cell receptors. Of the approximately 400 genotyped donors, 75% to 85% were placed in the genetic ancestry cluster associated with self-reported Caucasian donors. Alongside the repertoire data, information on donor age, sex, ethnicity and CMV serostatus was compiled. The number of donors typed differed by locus, with roughly 629-640 for A, B, C, DRB1 and DQB1, 522 for DQA1, 600 to 610 for DPA1, and around 460 for DPB1. All discovery cohort repertoires had been generated using a single sequencing platform. On average, around 230,000 unique TCR beta nucleotide sequences were sequenced per donor among a few hundred genotyped donors of the cohort, with roughly 18% of those sequences being non-productive. Along with the 666-subject first cohort, a separate validation cohort of about 110 different subjects was used. A later genetic analysis took genome-wide SNP genotypes for about 65% of the roughly 670 donors and used that subset as a discovery cohort. The study used immunosequencing to profile the T cell repertoires of under 700 subjects and linked those repertoires to cytomegalovirus serostatus. Both class I and class II loci were covered by HLA typing, at four-digit resolution. An earlier analysis of approximately 580 of the donors used high-throughput TCR beta sequencing to judge whether each TCR beta V gene segment behaved as functional or pseudogenic. Rather than drawing on any new phenotypic data, the later analysis identified candidate immune exposures from TCR beta sequences and the way those sequences occurred across donors. A later analysis re-analyzed previously published TCR beta repertoires from approximately 700 donors and added high-resolution HLA genotyping to study TCR occurrence patterns. High-throughput TCR immunosequencing, statistical association of individual TCRs with disease status, and machine learning were combined to predict cytomegalovirus infection status. A handful of DR-DQ haplotypes were handled as single units for association and clustering because linkage in the cohort was strong. An early release covering 500 to 750 HLA-typed donors comprised about 310 gigabases of sequencing data and 65 million to 100 million unique TCR sequences.

Broad study findings and their caveats: Most TCR sequences were seen in very few donors, while some public TCRs were found in many individuals. According to a later genetic analysis, donors in an Asian-associated ancestry cluster had fewer N-insertions in productive TCRs than the approximately 700-donor mean. In a later analysis, HLA-associated TCR beta chains showed more clonal expansion and lower generation probabilities than non-associated chains that were equally common. Some IMGT-functional V segments, including TRBV6-2 and TRBV6-3, could not be distinguished by the 87-base-pair reads and were therefore excluded. In a later analysis, 16,951 TCR beta sequences were associated with specific HLA alleles at a false discovery rate of 0.05. Because HLA typing was missing for some donors at each locus, association tests included only the typed subset. The authors suggested that the approach could potentially be generalized to other disease states and immunological phenotypes. In an earlier analysis of more than 450 of the donors, most TCR beta V segments were observed in productive rearrangements about 87% or about 30% of the time, broadly matching IMGT annotations. Cytomegalovirus status was reported to be diagnosed by the classifier with high specificity and sensitivity in both the original and validation cohorts. A further reported finding was that TCR beta sequences accurately predicted the HLA-A and HLA-B alleles for most subjects in the first cohort. Sequencing depth was assumed to be roughly uniform across donors in the presence/absence analyses, though that assumption may not hold. In the study, around 150 TCR beta chains were listed as associated with cytomegalovirus. This cohort had only TCR beta chains sequenced, and the lack of alpha or paired-chain data limited which features could be detected. According to a later analysis, parvovirus B19, influenza, CMV and Epstein-Barr virus appeared linked to several top co-occurrence clusters. Because counts were too low, seventeen rarely observed V segments, including chromosome 9 orphons, were excluded from the earlier analysis of fewer than 650 of the donors. A cluster of highly shared sequence variants was judged likely to represent a technical artifact of the sequencing pipeline. In a later analysis, most CMV-associated TCR beta chains were found to appear HLA-restricted, with HLA associations seemingly driven largely by CMV exposure. In a later analysis, TCR association rates were found to vary across HLA loci, with the most associated TCRs seen for DRB1 alleles and the fewest for HLA-C alleles. In a later genetic analysis, a missense DCLRE1C variant was associated with V-gene and J-gene trimming of TCR beta chains, and the association was replicated in an independent cohort. Linkage disequilibrium might explain the correlated functional status among segregating V segments, but an unknown experimental factor could not be ruled out. CMV serostatus was the only immune exposure information available for the cohort. In vitro tests confirmed that a few of the cytomegalovirus-associated TCR beta chains recognize cytomegalovirus antigens. Assigning TCR associations to individual alleles was difficult when HLA alleles, especially DR and DQ, strongly co-occurred.

For this clone: The specificity of this receptor is unknown. Base quality data are lacking; no much larger clone is found one base away.

From the germline V gene, CDR1 is SGHVS and CDR2 is FNYEAQ. Including the terminal cysteine and phenylalanine, the CDR3 comprises 14 residues. This entry keeps only the CDR3 DNA: 42 bases, framed from base 1. A distance of 12 bases separates the germline ends of V and J, which lose 5 bases and 7 bases respectively. In total, fewer than 750 healthy bone marrow donors made up the cohort. Cohort members were all nominally healthy when sampled, although unrecorded immune exposures were likely present. The donor tested CMV seropositive, placing the donor among the 289 seropositive members of the cohort. Each donor provided a peripheral blood sample, and peripheral blood mononuclear cells were used for TCR beta sequencing. The Qiagen DNeasy Blood Extraction Kit was used to extract genomic DNA from the blood cell samples. Libraries were constructed by the immunoSEQ multiplex PCR assay. A mixture of 60 forward primers for TCR Vbeta segments and 13 reverse primers for TCR Jbeta segments was used in the multiplex PCR. The CDR3 region of rearranged TCR beta genes was amplified from genomic DNA with a multiplex PCR assay. Amplified TCR beta libraries were sequenced as 87-base-pair reads on the Illumina HiSeq System. The study's own analysis went as follows. A later analysis tallied roughly 76 million unique TCR beta chains across the 660 or so repertoires, and some 10 million of those chains were shared by two or more donors. Raw reads were error-corrected and collapsed into unique sequences by a nearest-neighbor algorithm in which closely related sequences were merged to remove PCR and sequencing errors. Alignment of CDR3 sequences to IMGT reference sequences was used to assign V, D and J gene segments. For a sequence to be retained, a match of at least six nucleotides to both a V gene segment and a J gene segment was required. Rearrangements were classified as productive when the CDR3 lacked stop codons and remained in frame with V and J, and all other rearrangements were classified as non-productive. CDR3 was defined by IMGT convention, running from the second conserved V-encoded cysteine to the conserved J-encoded phenylalanine. Sequences without an unambiguous match to a single V gene segment were excluded from the earlier analysis of about 630 of the donors. In an earlier analysis of approximately 610 of the donors, V segments were called functional above 56.7% productive rearrangements and were called segregating when the between-donor standard deviation exceeded 5%. A statistical classification framework was developed to diagnose cytomegalovirus status using the catalog of TCR beta chain sequences. In a later analysis, V and J genes were assigned by comparing TCR nucleotide sequences against IMGT/GENE-DB human TR gene sequences. A later analysis assigned CDR3 sequences and most-parsimonious VDJ recombination scenarios with the TCRdist pipeline. A later analysis defined each TCR beta chain by its CDR3 amino acid sequence plus V-gene family, and excluded reads lacking a unique V-gene family. A later analysis removed 500 to 650 highly shared, low-generation-probability nucleotide sequences to deal with suspected cross-contamination and a sequencing artifact. In a later analysis, a clonal expansion index for each public chain was calculated from normalized within-repertoire ranks of inferred template counts. A later analysis computed generation probabilities with a VDJ recombination model fitted to out-of-frame rearrangements, and checked the results against IGoR. A later analysis scored TCR-TCR, TCR-HLA and TCR-CMV co-occurrence with hypergeometric tests, applying a repertoire-size bias correction to TCR pairs. A later analysis estimated false discovery rates by permuting HLA or CMV assignments 20 times. In a later analysis, co-occurring TCRs were grouped with DBSCAN, and TCRdist sequence similarity was added when clustering was performed within HLA-allele-positive subsets. Repertoires with fewer than 30,000 or more than 120,000 public chains were left out of co-occurrence clustering, as were about 5 repertoires with anomalous nucleotide sharing. In TCRdb, the immuneACCESS table is reduced to in-frame sequences with V and J assigned. These tables do not hold every clone; where another copy was compared, an unresolved V gene accounts for under half, and the others remain unexplained. Clone size and the V and J calls come from that table; the DNA yielded D and trimming. The sample table records about 120,000 clones; about 83% of these occur just once. The top ten clones comprise 2.5% to 3.5% of the sample.

The chain was built from TRBV7-6 and TRBJ1-6; D gene: possibly TRBD1, on 5 matching bases. Sequencing used PBMCs. The receptor was isolated from a woman in her thirties or forties in good health and CMV-seropositive. Here the CDR3 is given as CASSAGGRNSPLHF. In nucleotides, the sequence is TGTGCCAGCAGCGCGGGGGGACGCAATTCACCCCTCCACTTT.